This T cell receptor (beta chain) was sequenced in a study of T-cell reconstitution after alpha-beta-depleted transplantation in children. General study results and limits: Newly produced T cells mostly provided counts and TCRbeta diversity after one year, as hyperexpanded clones declined. About two months after transplant, alpha-beta T cells reportedly came from several hundred expanded graft clones. Diversity of TCRbeta at day 60 was high in some patients, arising from surviving recipient T cells and thymic progenitors.

This sample's TCRbeta library carried unique molecular identifier barcodes. TCRdb re-called the PCR reads through MiXCR, storing one row per CDR3 protein. This sample carries around 420,000 distinct CDR3 sequences, 15% to 20% of them seen once, and the ten largest clones take less than 30%. The CDR3 has 15 residues. Germline CDR1 reads DFQATT; CDR2 reads SNEGSKA (reference sequence). V gave up 5 bases and J gave up 10 bases; unmatched junction bases: 11. On this clonotype itself: Its antigen is still unknown.

J is TRBJ2-1 and V is TRBV20-1; 13 bases are a match to TRBD2. The TCR sequence derives from a boy less than two years old who had a stem cell transplant for Wiskott-Aldrich syndrome, so the T cells may come from the graft donor. Specimen: PBMCs, mostly from graft donor cells, collected 360 days after TCRalphabeta/CD19-depleted stem cell transplant. DNA for the CDR3: TGCAGTGCTCGCACACCGGGACTAGCGGGGCACGAGCAGTTCTTC. It encodes CSARTPGLAGHEQFF.